This T cell receptor (beta chain) was captured in a study of T cell responses to AZD1222 COVID-19 vaccine. Study results and limitations: The reported proportion of spike-specific TCRs targeting unmutated variant regions was nearly half.

Profiled with immunoSEQ multiplex PCR; TCRdb holds only in-frame clones, not every one. This table has about 100,000 clones, over 75% appearing once. In this sample, this clone turned up once. Its antigen is still unknown. The TCR was taken from an adult who received the AZD1222 COVID-19 vaccine. This specimen was peripheral blood, taken 28 days after the second AZD1222 dose.

The CDR3 loop reads CASSSELTNRADEQFF. DNA of the CDR3: TGTGCCAGCAGCTCCGAACTCACCAACCGGGCCGATGAGCAGTTCTTC. The J gene is TRBJ2-1, the V gene TRBV7-6; D not certain. Trimming cost V 4 bases and J 8 bases, with 21 bases left between them. The CDR3 length is 16 residues. From germline, CDR1 is SGHVS and CDR2 FNYEAQ.